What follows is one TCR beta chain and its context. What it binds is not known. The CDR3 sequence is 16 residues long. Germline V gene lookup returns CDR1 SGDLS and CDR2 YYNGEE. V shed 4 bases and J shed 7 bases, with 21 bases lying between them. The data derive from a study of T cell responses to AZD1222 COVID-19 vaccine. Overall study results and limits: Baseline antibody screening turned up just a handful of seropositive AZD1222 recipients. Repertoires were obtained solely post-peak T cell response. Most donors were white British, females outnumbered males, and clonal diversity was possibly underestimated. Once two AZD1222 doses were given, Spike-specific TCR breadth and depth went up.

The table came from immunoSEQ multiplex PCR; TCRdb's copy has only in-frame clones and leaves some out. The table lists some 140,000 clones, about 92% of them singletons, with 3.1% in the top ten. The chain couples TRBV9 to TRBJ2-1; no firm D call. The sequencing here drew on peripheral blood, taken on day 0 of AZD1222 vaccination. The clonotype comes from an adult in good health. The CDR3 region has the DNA TGTGCCAGCAGCTTGTCCTCCAGCGATTGGTGGAATGAGCAGTTCTTC. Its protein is CASSLSSSDWWNEQFF.